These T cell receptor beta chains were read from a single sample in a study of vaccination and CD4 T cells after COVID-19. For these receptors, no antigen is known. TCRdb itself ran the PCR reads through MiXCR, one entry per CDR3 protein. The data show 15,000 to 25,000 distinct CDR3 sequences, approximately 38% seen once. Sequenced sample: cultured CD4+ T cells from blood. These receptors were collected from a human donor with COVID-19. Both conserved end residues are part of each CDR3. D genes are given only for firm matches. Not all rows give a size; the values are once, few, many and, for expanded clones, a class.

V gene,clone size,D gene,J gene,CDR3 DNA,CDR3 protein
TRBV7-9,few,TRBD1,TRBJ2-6,TGTGCCAGCAGCTTAGAGGGGGACAGGCCAGCTGTCCTTGGGGCCAACGTCCTGACTTTC,CASSLEGDRPAVLGANVLTF
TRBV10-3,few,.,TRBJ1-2,TGTGCCATCAGTGAGTCGAAGGGGGGACGGGCTGATGGCTACACCTTC,CAISESKGGRADGYTF
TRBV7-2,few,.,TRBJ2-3,TGTGCCAGCAGCCAAGCGGTGTCTAGCACAGATACGCAGTATTTT,CASSQAVSSTDTQYF
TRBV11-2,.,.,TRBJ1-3,TGTGCCAGCAGTTTCTCGCGGGGACGCTCTGGAAACACCATATATTTT,CASSFSRGRSGNTIYF
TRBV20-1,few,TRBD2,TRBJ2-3,TGCAGTGCTAGAGATTCCGGGGGGGCAGATACGCAGTATTTT,CSARDSGGADTQYF
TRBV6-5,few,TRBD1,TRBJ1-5,TGTGCCAGCAGTTACATAGGGGGCATGCAGCCCCAGCATTTT,CASSYIGGMQPQHF
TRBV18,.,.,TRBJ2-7,TGTGCCAGCTCACCACCGGAGACCAGGAGTCGGCAGTACTTC,CASSPPETRSRQYF
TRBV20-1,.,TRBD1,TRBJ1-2,TGCAGTGCTAGTAGCGGGACAGACGTCTACTACTATGGCTACACCTTC,CSASSGTDVYYYGYTF
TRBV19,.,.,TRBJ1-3,TGTGCCAGTAGTATCCCGACACGGAACTCTGGAAACACCATATATTTT,CASSIPTRNSGNTIYF
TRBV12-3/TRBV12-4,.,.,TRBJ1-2,TGTGCCAGCAGTCCCTTCAGGGAGGGCTATGGCTACACCTTC,CASSPFREGYGYTF
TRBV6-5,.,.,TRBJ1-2,TGTACCAGCGGTTACGTGGGATCTGGCTACACCTTC,CTSGYVGSGYTF
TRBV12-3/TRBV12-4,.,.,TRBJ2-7,TGTGCCAGCAGTTTCGGGGGACAGCGCTACGAGCAGTACTTC,CASSFGGQRYEQYF
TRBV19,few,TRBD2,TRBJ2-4,TGTGCCAGTAGTATCCCTAGCGGGGGCAAAAACATTCAGTACTTC,CASSIPSGGKNIQYF
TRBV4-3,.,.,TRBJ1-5,TGCGCCAGCGGCGCACGATTTGATAGCAATCAGCCCCAGCATTTT,CASGARFDSNQPQHF
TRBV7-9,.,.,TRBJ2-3,TGTGCCAGCAGCGCGAGGGTCTCCGCGGGGTTATTAGATACGCAGTATTTT,CASSARVSAGLLDTQYF
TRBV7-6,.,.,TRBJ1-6,TGTGCCAGCAGCTTAGGGACGTCTACCTATAATTCACCCCTCCACTTT,CASSLGTSTYNSPLHF
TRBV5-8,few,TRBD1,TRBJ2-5,TGTGCCAGCAGCTTCCGGACAGGGGGCGGAGAGACCCAGTACTTC,CASSFRTGGGETQYF
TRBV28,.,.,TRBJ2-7,TGTGCCAGCAGTTTTAGGACAAATTACTACGAGCAGTACTTC,CASSFRTNYYEQYF
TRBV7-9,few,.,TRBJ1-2,TGTGCCAGCAGCCTCAGCTTTCGGCCAGGGGAAACCCACTATGGCTACACCTTC,CASSLSFRPGETHYGYTF
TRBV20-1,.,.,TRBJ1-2,TGCAGTGCTTACGTTTCATCTGGGGCCGGCGGCTACACCTTC,CSAYVSSGAGGYTF
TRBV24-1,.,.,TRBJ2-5,TGTGCCACCAGTGAGCCCAGAGCCGACCAAGAGACCCAGTACTTC,CATSEPRADQETQYF
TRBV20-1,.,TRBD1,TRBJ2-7,TGCAGTGCTTCCGACAGGGCTCGAGGGTACGAGCAGTACTTC,CSASDRARGYEQYF
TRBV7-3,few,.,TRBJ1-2,TGTGCCAGCAGCTTACAGGGGTTTGGCTACACCTTC,CASSLQGFGYTF
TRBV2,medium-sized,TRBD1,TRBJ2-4,TGTGCCAGCAGCGCAGACAGGGGGTTGACCAAAAACATTCAGTACTTC,CASSADRGLTKNIQYF
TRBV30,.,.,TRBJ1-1,TGTGCCTGGAAACAAAACAGGGACACTGAAGCTTTCTTT,CAWKQNRDTEAFF
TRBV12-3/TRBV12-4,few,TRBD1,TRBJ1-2,TGTGCCAGCAACCAGGACAGGGGAAACGGCTACACCTTC,CASNQDRGNGYTF
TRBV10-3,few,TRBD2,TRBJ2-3,TGTGCCATCAAAGGGAGGACCAGCGGGGGGGCCCGCACAGATACGCAGTATTTT,CAIKGRTSGGARTDTQYF
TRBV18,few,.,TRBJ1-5,TGTGCCAGCTCACCACCGGGGGCGCGGAGCAATCAGCCCCAGCATTTT,CASSPPGARSNQPQHF
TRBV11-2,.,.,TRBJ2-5,TGTGCCAGCAGCTTCGGACTACAACAAGAGACCCAGTACTTC,CASSFGLQQETQYF
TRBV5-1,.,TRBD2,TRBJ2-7,TGCGCCAGCAGCTTGGATGCTAGCGGGGGCCCTTCCTACGAGCAGTACTTC,CASSLDASGGPSYEQYF